This T cell receptor beta chain was retrieved from a study of T cells in Graves' hyperthyroidism and ophthalmopathy. Findings and limits, study-wide: Most expanded thyroid clonotypes above 0.001 recurred in blood.

In this sample, this clonotype turned up a few times. What it recognizes is unknown. The investigators amplified TCR beta CDR3 regions from RNA transcripts. The study used the HTBI primer set for a first-round RT-PCR of the TCR CDR3. TCRdb itself ran the multiplex PCR reads through MiXCR, one entry per CDR3 protein. This sample carries approximately 600,000 distinct CDR3 sequences, around 21% of them seen once, and the ten largest clones take approximately 30%. Unmatched junction bases numbered 8, after V lost 4 bases and J lost 7 bases. CDR3 length equals 16 residues. The germline V gene encodes CDR1 MNHEY and CDR2 SVGEGT.

The chain joins TRBV6-2 or TRBV6-3 to TRBJ2-1, with 12 bases fitting TRBD1. The source is a man aged 30-40 years with Graves' ophthalmopathy. The sample was blood. CDR3 sequence reads: CASSSGTGGVRNEQFF. The CDR3 DNA sequence: TGTGCCAGCAGTTCCGGGACAGGGGGCGTGAGGAATGAGCAGTTCTTC.